This TCR beta chain was recorded in a study of blood T cell repertoires in COVID-19. About the study: Acute-phase and convalescent COVID-19 samples originated in the United States, Italy and Spain. PBMCs, B-cell-depleted T cells, or T cells were the source of the cDNA or gDNA that made up the material.

In the study's own analysis: Amplification of reference gene primers provided the estimated nucleated cell counts. Sequencing used immunoSEQ multiplex PCR; TCRdb keeps in-frame clones, though not all of them. The V and J calls and clone size were taken over from that table, and D and trimming were inferred from the DNA. This sample has 120,000 or so clones, with approximately 81% found just once. This CDR3 has 18 amino acids. Germline V gene lookup returns CDR1 KGHSH and CDR2 LQKENI. The V segment lost 1 base and the J segment 6 bases; nucleotides outside the gene matches: 9. This clonotype originated in a man in his 60s with acute or convalescent COVID-19. The source material was peripheral blood. The genes are TRBV18 and TRBJ1-6; 10 bases match TRBD1. CDR3 bases: TGTGCCAGCTCACCACGACAGGGGGCGGGAGGCGGTAATTCACCCCTCCACTTT. Its translation is CASSPRQGAGGGNSPLHF.